The clone carrying this TCR beta chain has a single count. Its target is not known. Using RNA transcripts as the source, TCR beta CDR3 regions were amplified. HTBI primers drove first-round RT-PCR of the TCR CDR3. TCRdb used MiXCR to reprocess the multiplex PCR reads, holding one entry per CDR3 protein. This table has about 560,000 distinct CDR3 sequences, just over 45% appearing once. The sample belongs to a study of T cells in Graves' hyperthyroidism and ophthalmopathy. Study-level points and caveats: Blood also showed most of the thyroid clonotypes that were expanded above 0.001. Ophthalmopathy could be told apart from stable hyperthyroidism with a 13 V-J model. Median prediction lead before ophthalmopathy onset was about 6.3 months with the model.

Patients were excluded because of uncontrolled infection, other autoimmune disease, pregnancy or lactation. The germline gives CDR1 DFQATT, CDR2 SNEGSKA (reference sequence). This CDR3 has 15 amino acids. The V gene end was trimmed by 6 bases and the J gene end by 3 bases; junction bases not matched to a gene: 14. The sample consisted of peripheral blood or thyroid tissue (not recorded which). The rearrangement uses TRBV20-1 and TRBJ2-7; TRBD1 matches at 7 bases. This sequence originates from a woman younger than 30 with Graves' hyperthyroidism. Here the CDR3 DNA reads TGCAGTGCCGCCCGGACAGGTTCCCTAAGCTACGAGCAGTACTTC. It yields the protein CSAARTGSLSYEQYF.